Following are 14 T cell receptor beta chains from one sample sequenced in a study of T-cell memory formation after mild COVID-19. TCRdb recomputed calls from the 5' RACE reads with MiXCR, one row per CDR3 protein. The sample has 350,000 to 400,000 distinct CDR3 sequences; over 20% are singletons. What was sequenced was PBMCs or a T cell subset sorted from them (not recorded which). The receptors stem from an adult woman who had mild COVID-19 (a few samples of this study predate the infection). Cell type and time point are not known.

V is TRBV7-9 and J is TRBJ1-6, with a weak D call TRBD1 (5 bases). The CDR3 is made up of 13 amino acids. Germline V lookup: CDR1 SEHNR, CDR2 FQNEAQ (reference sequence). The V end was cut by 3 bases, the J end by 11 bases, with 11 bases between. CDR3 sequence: CASSFGLGAPLHF. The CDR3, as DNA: TGTGCCAGCAGCTTCGGTTTGGGGGCACCCCTCCACTTT.

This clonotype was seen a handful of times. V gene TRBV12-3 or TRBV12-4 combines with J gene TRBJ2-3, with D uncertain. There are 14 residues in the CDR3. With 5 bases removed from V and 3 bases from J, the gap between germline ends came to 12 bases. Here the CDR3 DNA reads TGTGCCAGCAGTAACCTCGTATCGACAGATACGCAGTATTTT. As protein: CASSNLVSTDTQYF.

The CDR3, as DNA: TGTGCCAGCAGCCAAGACCGGGGCGCGGGAGGGTTAAAGGACGGGGAGCTGTTTTTT. It is translated as CASSQDRGAGGLKDGELFF. J is TRBJ2-2 and V is TRBV4-2; 9 bases map to TRBD2. Germline CDR1 reads LGHNA; CDR2 reads YNFKEQ. The CDR3 sequence is 19 residues long. V lost 0 bases, J lost 7 bases, and 15 bases stayed unmatched.

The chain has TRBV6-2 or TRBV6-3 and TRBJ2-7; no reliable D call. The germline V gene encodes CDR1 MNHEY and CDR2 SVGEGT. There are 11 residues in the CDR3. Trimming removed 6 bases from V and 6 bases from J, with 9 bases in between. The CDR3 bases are TGTGCCAGCAGCCCGGTTGGCGAGCAGTACTTC. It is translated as CASSPVGEQYF.

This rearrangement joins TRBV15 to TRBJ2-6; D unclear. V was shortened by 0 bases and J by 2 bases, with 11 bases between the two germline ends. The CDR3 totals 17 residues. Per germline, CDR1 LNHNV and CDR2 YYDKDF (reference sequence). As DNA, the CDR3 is TGTGCCACCAGCAGAGAACCCGGACCCACTGGGGCCAACGTCCTGACTTTC. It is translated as CATSREPGPTGANVLTF.

The CDR3 DNA sequence: TGTGCCAGCAGTCTACACAAGGGGTACGAGCAGTACTTC. Its protein is CASSLHKGYEQYF. The chain links TRBV2 to TRBJ2-7; weak D call: TRBD1 (5 bases). The CDR3 runs to 13 residues. The V end was cut by 5 bases, the J end by 4 bases, with 12 bases between. Germline-derived CDR1 and CDR2 are SNHLY and FYNNEI. Full variable domain (outside the CDR3, taken from reference TRBV2 and TRBJ2-7): EPEVTQTPSHQVTQMGQEVILRCVPISNHLYFYWYRQILGQKVEFLVSFYNNEISEKSEIFDDQFSVERPDGSNFTLKIRSTKLEDSAMYFCASSLHKGYEQYFGPGTRLTVT.

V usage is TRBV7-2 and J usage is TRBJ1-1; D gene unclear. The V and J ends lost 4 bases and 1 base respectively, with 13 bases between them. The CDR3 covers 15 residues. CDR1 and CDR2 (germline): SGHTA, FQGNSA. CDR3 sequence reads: CASSSRPVGNTEAFF. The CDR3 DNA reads TGTGCCAGCAGCTCAAGACCTGTTGGGAACACTGAAGCTTTCTTT.

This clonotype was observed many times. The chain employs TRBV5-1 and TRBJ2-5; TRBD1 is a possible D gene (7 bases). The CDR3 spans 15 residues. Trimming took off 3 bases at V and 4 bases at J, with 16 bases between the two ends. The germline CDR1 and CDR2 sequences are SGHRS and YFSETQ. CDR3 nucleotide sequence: TGCGCCAGCAGCTCCCAGGGGGGTAGAGGAGAGACCCAGTACTTC. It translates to CASSSQGGRGETQYF.

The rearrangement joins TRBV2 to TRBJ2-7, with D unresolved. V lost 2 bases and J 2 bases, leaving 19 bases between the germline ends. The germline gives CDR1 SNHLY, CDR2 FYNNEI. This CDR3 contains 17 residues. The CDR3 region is CASSEFSTGNNPYEQYF. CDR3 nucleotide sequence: TGTGCCAGCAGTGAATTTTCTACTGGAAATAATCCCTACGAGCAGTACTTC.

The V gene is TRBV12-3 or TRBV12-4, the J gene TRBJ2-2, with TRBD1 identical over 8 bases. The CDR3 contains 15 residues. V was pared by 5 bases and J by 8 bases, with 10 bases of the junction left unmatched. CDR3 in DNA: TGTGCCAGCAGTCCCGGGACAGGCTCGGGAGGGGAGCTGTTTTTT. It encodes CASSPGTGSGGELFF.

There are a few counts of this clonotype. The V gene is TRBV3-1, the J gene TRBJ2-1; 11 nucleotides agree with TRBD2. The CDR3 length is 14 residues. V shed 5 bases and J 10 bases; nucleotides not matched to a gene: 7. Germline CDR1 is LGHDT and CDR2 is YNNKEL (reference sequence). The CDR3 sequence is CASSLAGGVDEQFF. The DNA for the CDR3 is TGTGCCAGCAGCTTAGCGGGGGGGGTCGACGAGCAGTTCTTC.

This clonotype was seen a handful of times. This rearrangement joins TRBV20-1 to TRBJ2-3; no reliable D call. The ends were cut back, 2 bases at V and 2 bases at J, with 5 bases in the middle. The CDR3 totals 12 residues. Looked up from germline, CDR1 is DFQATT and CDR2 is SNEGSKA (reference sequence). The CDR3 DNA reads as TGCAGTGCTAGATTTTACACAGATACGCAGTATTTT. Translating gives CSARFYTDTQYF.

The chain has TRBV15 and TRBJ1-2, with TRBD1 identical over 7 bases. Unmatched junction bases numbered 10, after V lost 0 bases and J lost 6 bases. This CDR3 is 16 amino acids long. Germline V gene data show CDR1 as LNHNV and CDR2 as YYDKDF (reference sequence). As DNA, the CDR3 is TGTGCCACCAGCAGAGATAGGGTGAAGGGGGCGCATGGCTACACCTTC. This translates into CATSRDRVKGAHGYTF.

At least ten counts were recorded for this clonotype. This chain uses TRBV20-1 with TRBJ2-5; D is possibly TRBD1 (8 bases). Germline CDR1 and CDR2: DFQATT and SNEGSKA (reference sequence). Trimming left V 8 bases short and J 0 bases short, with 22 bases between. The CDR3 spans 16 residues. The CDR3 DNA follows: TGCAGTCTGCCGCAGGGGGCGCGGGGGTACCAAGAGACCCAGTACTTC. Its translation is CSLPQGARGYQETQYF.